The rows below give T cell receptor beta chains drawn from one sample of a study of Graves' ophthalmopathy and Graves' hyperthyroidism. Each CDR3 protein is one row after TCRdb ran MiXCR on the multiplex PCR reads. Of a few hundred thousand distinct CDR3 sequences in the sample, around a fifth were seen once. The sequencing input was peripheral blood. The receptors stem from a woman between 50 and 59 years old with Graves' ophthalmopathy. Both conserved end residues are part of each CDR3. A D gene is named only where the DNA matches it firmly. A clone size is listed for some rows: how often the clone was seen (once, few, many), or a class if it is expanded.

V,size,J,D,DNA,CDR3
TRBV27,many,TRBJ2-6,TRBD1,TGTGCCAGCAGTTTCTTTCAGGGGGCATCAGGGGCCAACGTCCTGACTTTC,CASSFFQGASGANVLTF
TRBV6-1,many,TRBJ2-7,TRBD2,TGTGCCAGCAAAAGGACTAGCGGACCCTACGAGCAGTACTTC,CASKRTSGPYEQYF
TRBV6-2/TRBV6-3,many,TRBJ1-5,NA,TGTGCCAGCAGTTACTCGGGGTCTGACAGTCCGGCCCAGCATTTT,CASSYSGSDSPAQHF
TRBV5-1,many,TRBJ1-2,TRBD1,TGCGCCAGCAGCCCTAAGACAGGGATGGACGGCTATGGCTACACCTTC,CASSPKTGMDGYGYTF
TRBV6-5,many,TRBJ1-2,NA,TGTGCCAGCATGGGACGGGCCCATGGCTACACCTTC,CASMGRAHGYTF
TRBV11-2,NA,TRBJ1-5,NA,TGTGCCAGCAGCTTAGACAGGGTTAGCAATCAGCCCCAGCATTTT,CASSLDRVSNQPQHF
TRBV6-1,many,TRBJ2-4,NA,TGTGCCAGCACCGACGCGAGGGGCTTAGGAAACATTCAGTACTTC,CASTDARGLGNIQYF
TRBV4-1,many,TRBJ2-7,NA,TGCGCCAGCAGCCAAGAAAATGGGGGTTACGAACAGTACTTC,CASSQENGGYEQYF
TRBV28,few,TRBJ2-5,NA,TGTGCCAGCAGTTACGGACTGGGCCAAGAGACCCAGTACTTC,CASSYGLGQETQYF
TRBV7-3,NA,TRBJ2-5,TRBD2,TGTGCCAGCAGCTCACCCGGGACTAGCACAGAGACCCAGTACTTC,CASSSPGTSTETQYF
TRBV5-1,many,TRBJ2-4,TRBD2,TGCGCCAGCAGCTTGGGGACTAGCGGAACCCTAGCCAAAAACATTCAGTACTTC,CASSLGTSGTLAKNIQYF
TRBV18,NA,TRBJ1-6,TRBD1,TGTGCCAGCTCACCAAGCTCCGGGACAGGCGGCCGCTACTATAATTCACCCCTCCACTTT,CASSPSSGTGGRYYNSPLHF
TRBV28,NA,TRBJ2-5,NA,TGTGCCAGCACCCACGTTTTGGGGTCTACCTCTCAGGCCCAGTACTTC,CASTHVLGSTSQAQYF
TRBV4-1,many,TRBJ2-7,TRBD2,TGCGCCAGCAGCCAAGGCCTAGCGGGAGGAGGGTCCTACGAGCAGTACTTC,CASSQGLAGGGSYEQYF
TRBV6-5,many,TRBJ1-1,NA,TGTGCCAGCAGTTACCTCGCAGGGAACACTGAAGCTTTCTTT,CASSYLAGNTEAFF
TRBV20-1,many,TRBJ2-7,TRBD2,TGCAGTGCAACCACGACCGGGACTAGCGGGAGGGCCACGAACGAGCAGTACTTC,CSATTTGTSGRATNEQYF
TRBV6-5,many,TRBJ2-6,TRBD1,TGTGCCAGCACTTCGAGACAGGGCTCTGGGGCCAACGTCCTGACTTTC,CASTSRQGSGANVLTF
TRBV15,NA,TRBJ2-2,NA,TGTGCCACAGATCGTACAGTTGGGGACACCGGGGAGCTGTTTTTT,CATDRTVGDTGELFF
TRBV7-8,many,TRBJ2-7,NA,TGTGCCAGCAGCTTAGCAGGGGGAATTCCCTACGAGCAGTACTTC,CASSLAGGIPYEQYF
TRBV11-2,many,TRBJ1-1,NA,TGTGCCAGCAGCTTAGATTCGCTCACTGAAGCTTTCTTT,CASSLDSLTEAFF
TRBV6-5,many,TRBJ2-5,NA,TGTGCCAGCAGTCGACTAGGCGGTGAGACCCAGTACTTC,CASSRLGGETQYF
TRBV15,many,TRBJ1-2,NA,TGTGCCACCAGCAGTTCCCCTGGACAGACCTATGGCTACACCTTC,CATSSSPGQTYGYTF
TRBV27,NA,TRBJ2-2,NA,TGTGCCAGCAGTCTCAAGGGGGGCACCGGGGAGCTGTTTTTT,CASSLKGGTGELFF
TRBV27,many,TRBJ2-2,TRBD1,TGTGCCAGCAGAATGGGACAGGGGACCACCGGGGAGCTGTTTTTT,CASRMGQGTTGELFF
TRBV29-1,many,TRBJ1-3,TRBD1,TGCAGCGTCCAGACAGGGGAGAAGGCTGGAAACACCATATATTTT,CSVQTGEKAGNTIYF
TRBV4-1,many,TRBJ2-7,NA,TGCGCCAGCAGCCTTGGAGGGGCAAGCCCCCACGAGCAGTACTTC,CASSLGGASPHEQYF
TRBV12-3/TRBV12-4,many,TRBJ1-5,NA,TGTGCCAGCAGTTTGGCAGCGGGCAATCAGCCCCAGCATTTT,CASSLAAGNQPQHF
TRBV12-3/TRBV12-4,NA,TRBJ1-6,NA,TGTGCCAGCAGTTTAGCTGGGGCTTCTTCACCCCTCCACTTT,CASSLAGASSPLHF
TRBV11-2,many,TRBJ2-5,NA,TGTGCCAGCAGCTTAGCTGCCCCGGAGACCCAGTACTTC,CASSLAAPETQYF
TRBV6-7,many,TRBJ2-7,TRBD2,TGTGCCAGCAGTTACGCCGGACGGGGGTGGACTCCGGGAGGCCTCCTCTACGAGCAGTACTTC,CASSYAGRGWTPGGLLYEQYF
TRBV5-1,many,TRBJ1-1,NA,TGCGCCAGCAGCCCTTCAACGCGGGGGATAGGCACTGAAGCTTTCTTT,CASSPSTRGIGTEAFF
TRBV18,NA,TRBJ1-2,TRBD1,TGTGCCAGCTCACCATCAACAGGGGGAGGTTTGAGTGGCTACACCTTC,CASSPSTGGGLSGYTF
TRBV12-3/TRBV12-4,NA,TRBJ1-2,NA,TGTGCCAGCAGTTGGGCCAGGGCACCCTATGGCTACACCTTC,CASSWARAPYGYTF
TRBV7-9,many,TRBJ1-1,NA,TGTGCCAGCAGCTTAGGGACATACACTGAAGCTTTCTTT,CASSLGTYTEAFF
TRBV3-1,NA,TRBJ2-7,TRBD1,TGTGCCAGCAGCCGGGCAGGCCTCCGGGACAGGGCCTACGAGCAGTACTTC,CASSRAGLRDRAYEQYF
TRBV6-2/TRBV6-3,many,TRBJ2-7,TRBD2,TGTGCCAGCACCGGGACTAGCGTCCTACACGAGCAGTACTTC,CASTGTSVLHEQYF
TRBV2,many,TRBJ1-2,NA,TGTGCCAGCACATCGGGGAGAAAAAGTAGGGTTGGCTACACCTTC,CASTSGRKSRVGYTF
TRBV15,many,TRBJ2-7,TRBD1,TGTGCCACCAGCCAGACAGGGGAGCCCTACGAGCAGTACTTC,CATSQTGEPYEQYF
TRBV27,many,TRBJ2-2,NA,TGTGCCAGCAGTTTAGCCGGACAGACCACCGGGGAGCTGTTTTTT,CASSLAGQTTGELFF
TRBV28,NA,TRBJ1-5,TRBD1,TGTGCCAGCAGTTTCCGGGGGACAGGGAACAATCAGCCCCAGCATTTT,CASSFRGTGNNQPQHF
TRBV3-1,few,TRBJ1-1,NA,TGTGCCAGCCTTGGGGCTTTGAACACTGAAGCTTTCTTT,CASLGALNTEAFF
TRBV5-5,many,TRBJ2-5,TRBD2,TGTGCCAGCAGCTTCCGGACTAGCGGGAGGGCGCAGGAGACCCAGTACTTC,CASSFRTSGRAQETQYF
TRBV25-1,many,TRBJ2-7,NA,TGTGCCAGCAGACCGGGACCTCCTGGCTACGAGCAGTACTTC,CASRPGPPGYEQYF
TRBV9,NA,TRBJ1-3,TRBD1,TGTGCCAGCAGCGTAGTGGACAGGGGACTATCTGGAAACACCATATATTTT,CASSVVDRGLSGNTIYF
TRBV11-1,many,TRBJ1-5,NA,TGCGCCAGCAGCTTTGCTCGGCAGCCCCAGCATTTT,CASSFARQPQHF